This T cell receptor (beta chain) was profiled in a study of blood T cell repertoires in COVID-19. Study-level background: T cells, B-cell-depleted T cells, or PBMCs supplied cDNA or gDNA.

Per the study methods: Amplification of reference gene primers provided the estimated nucleated cell counts. Here immunoSEQ multiplex PCR was the method, and the copy in TCRdb shows in-frame clones only, minus some. That table supplies the V and J calls and clone size; D and trimming were determined from the DNA. The sample has about 270,000 clones; over 75% are singletons. The germline V gene has CDR1 SGDLS and CDR2 YYNGEE. Trimming cost V 3 bases and J 1 base, with 12 bases left between them. The CDR3 spans 15 residues. What was sequenced was peripheral blood. The chain has TRBV9 and TRBJ2-3, with a possible D match to TRBD1 (5 bases). The sequence derives from a human donor in a cohort sampled during active COVID-19. CDR3 loop: CASSAIDSRTDTQYF. The CDR3 DNA follows: TGTGCCAGCAGCGCCATCGACAGCCGCACAGATACGCAGTATTTT.